This TCR beta chain was recorded in a study of T cells in Graves' hyperthyroidism and ophthalmopathy (dated by TCRdb to about 2019). Some background on the complete study: Peripheral blood was sampled at the time of initial diagnosis, prior to any treatment. A discovery cohort of about a hundred patients, roughly 40 with Graves' ophthalmopathy and 55 to 60 with stable Graves' hyperthyroidism, was used to find distinguishing TCR V-J signatures. Prospective prediction of ophthalmopathy was tested in an independent validation cohort consisting of roughly 19 hyperthyroidism patients and 15 or so patients who later progressed to ophthalmopathy. The approximately 90 discovery patients were randomly split 7:3 into training and test sets. In addition, the study compared T-cell repertoires in thyroid tissue and in blood from five or six Graves' hyperthyroidism patients. After blood sampling, hyperthyroidism patients were treated with methimazole at a starting dose of 30 mg daily, and ophthalmopathy patients were treated with high-dose intravenous methylprednisolone. The paper reports TCR Vbeta CDR3 sequencing of over 120 peripheral blood samples: under 45 ophthalmopathy, roughly 74 hyperthyroidism and around 17 progressor patients.

V lost 4 bases and J lost 4 bases, and the count of bases not matched to a germline gene is 19. From the cysteine through the phenylalanine, the CDR3 covers 20 amino acids. Only the CDR3 portion is preserved as DNA: 60 bases, with reading frame beginning at the first base. CDR1 is given as SGHVS and CDR2 as FQNEAQ, both from the germline V gene. Graves' hyperthyroidism was defined as stable when no progression to ophthalmopathy occurred over 18 months of follow-up. Hyperthyroidism patients were newly diagnosed, had a disease duration of under 2 months, and were aged 18 to 65 years. Patients with uncontrolled infections, other autoimmune diseases, pregnancy or lactation were excluded. Clinical symptoms, serum thyroxine and TRAb, thyroid ultrasound, and orbital computed tomography formed the basis for the diagnoses. PBMCs were separated from over 9 ml of fresh peripheral blood using Ficoll-Paque density gradient centrifugation. Trizol reagent was used to extract total RNA, and RNA quality was then checked on an Agilent 2100 Bioanalyzer.

This clonotype came up many times. Its specific antigen is unknown. No clone much larger than this one lies a single base away; base qualities are absent. On the study overall, not on this receptor specifically: Sample size was not statistically predetermined, and blinding of investigators to group allocation was not performed. A model built on a 13 V-J signature distinguished ophthalmopathy from stable hyperthyroidism, reaching approximately 89% sensitivity and around 81% specificity in cross-validation and 80%/75% in testing. During validation, the model predicted progression to ophthalmopathy a median of around 7 months ahead of onset, with roughly 65% sensitivity and around 72% specificity. Most expanded thyroid clonotypes (frequency above 0.001) were also found in blood, which suggests that blood repertoires may mirror thyroid immune responses.

Amplification of TCR beta CDR3 regions was carried out from RNA transcripts. For the first round of RT-PCR on the TCR CDR3, the HTBI primer set was used together with the Qiagen OneStep RT-PCR kit. Libraries were constructed in a second round of multiplex PCR, after which size selection and purification were performed. The libraries were sequenced on an Illumina HiSeq2000 using paired-end 100 bp reads. The published analysis was carried out like this. SOAPnuke was used to process the raw data, removing reads that contained adapters or uncalled bases, had a mean Phred below 15, or lacked an exact match to the constant primer or identifier. COPE v1.2.5 was used to merge the high-quality paired reads, and each unique nucleotide sequence was defined as a clonotype. Clonotypes were aligned to IMGT TRBV, TRBD and TRBJ reference segments using MiTCR v1.1. The analysis included only V-J combinations with a frequency above 0.0001, which together covered more than 98% of the repertoires. A TCS score was defined as the ratio between F50 (clonal expansion) and ExV (chaos), using BLOSUM62-based TCRdist between CDR3 peptides within each V-J. Welch's t-statistics and random forest reduced around 520 V-J features to 10 to 15, which were used in a naive Bayes classifier (R e1071). The public reads were run again by TCRdb, first through fastp at Q25 and then through MiXCR, and only productive beta chains were kept. A single entry per CDR3 protein holds the most common genes and DNA from its merged rows. V and J calls and clone size were set by TCRdb, not the authors. The sample table lists hundreds of thousands of distinct CDR3 sequences, more than 12% of them with a count of one. About 33% of the sample rests with the top ten.

Specimen: blood. This chain is built from TRBV7-8 and TRBJ2-2; 9 nucleotides in the junction match TRBD2. The source of this sequence is a woman in her 30s with Graves' hyperthyroidism. In nucleotides, the sequence is TGTGCCAGCAGCTCACAATATACCGTAGCGGGAGTTTCCCGCACCGGGGAGCTGTTTTTT. Its protein reads: CASSSQYTVAGVSRTGELFF.